Following are 16 T cell receptor beta chains from one sample sequenced in a study of regulatory T cells in long-lasting Graves disease. iRepertoire HTBI primers and Arm-PCR of CDR3 regions built TCR beta libraries. MiXCR was run by TCRdb on the multiplex PCR reads, yielding one entry per CDR3 protein. The sample shows about 560,000 distinct CDR3 sequences, roughly 16% of them seen only once. As to time point: newly diagnosed GD, antithyroid drugs for less than 3 months. From PBMCs, RNA was extracted and then used to make the TCR library. This same sample was also taken into another study, of T cells in Graves' hyperthyroidism and ophthalmopathy.

Material: peripheral blood mononuclear cells (PBMCs), obtained at new diagnosis, from a patient treated with antithyroid drugs. Receptors were obtained from a young man with Graves disease.

This clonotype was counted ten times or more. This sequence joins TRBV6-2 or TRBV6-3 and TRBJ2-3; TRBD2 might be the D (5 bases). The CDR3 spans 16 residues. Germline CDR1 MNHEY, CDR2 SVGEGT. Between the trimmed V and J ends, which lost 0 bases and 1 base, there was a span of 11 bases. The CDR3 reads CASSYSTSGGTDTQYF. CDR3 coding DNA: TGTGCCAGCAGTTACTCGACCTCCGGGGGCACAGATACGCAGTATTTT.

This chain links TRBV3-1 with TRBJ1-1; a weak D match, TRBD1 (5 bases). Trimming left V 4 bases short and J 8 bases short, with 14 bases between. The length of the CDR3 is 13 residues. CDR1 is LGHDT, CDR2 YNNKEL, per germline (reference sequence). The CDR3 spells CASSPTDRREAFF. CDR3 DNA sequence: TGTGCCAGCAGCCCGACAGACCGGCGAGAAGCTTTCTTT.

This clonotype was observed at least ten times. A junction end diverges from the germline sequence, so it may reflect a read error. The J gene is TRBJ1-2, the V gene TRBV7-9; 8 positions match TRBD1. Germline values: CDR1 SEHNR, CDR2 FQNEAQ (reference sequence). This CDR3 region has 14 residues. CDR3 protein: CASSLERAWTGPNF. CDR3 bases: TGTGCCAGCAGCTTAGAAAGGGCCTGGACAGGGCCCAACTTC.

In regard to this clonotype: At one of its ends the junction is not consistent with the germline gene, which may arise from a read error. The chain joins TRBV5-1 to TRBJ2-2, with D possibly matching TRBD2 (5 bases). The CDR3 has 14 amino acids. Germline V gene sequence: CDR1 SGHRS, CDR2 YFSETQ. CDR3: CASSLSLGAGELSF. As DNA, the CDR3 is TGCGCCAGCAGCTTGTCGTTGGGCGCCGGGGAGCTGTCTTTT.

This chain connects TRBV19 to TRBJ1-2, with D maybe TRBD1 (5 bases). V shed 2 bases and J shed 3 bases, with 13 bases lying between them. From germline, CDR1 is LNHDA and CDR2 SQIVND (reference sequence). The CDR3 loop spans 15 amino acids. The CDR3 DNA reads TGTGCCAGTAGTATACTCAGCTGGGGGGACTATGGCTACACCTTC. Amino acids: CASSILSWGDYGYTF.

This clonotype appeared many times. The gene calls are TRBV5-1 and TRBJ1-4; D may be TRBD1 (5 bases). Germline CDR1 reads SGHRS; CDR2 reads YFSETQ. The CDR3 has 14 residues. The germline V and J ends were trimmed by 4 bases and 5 bases, with 12 bases remaining between them. The CDR3 DNA sequence: TGCGCCAGCAGCCTGGAGGCAGGGAATGAAAAACTGTTTTTT. Its translation: CASSLEAGNEKLFF.

This clonotype was picked up many times. The rearrangement links TRBV28 to TRBJ1-2, with TRBD1 matching over 9 bases. Germline CDR1 and CDR2: MDHEN and SYDVKM. The junction had 10 bases not matched to a gene; V was cut back by 6 bases and J by 5 bases. The CDR3 loop spans 15 amino acids. DNA of the CDR3: TGTGCCAGCAGACGAACAGGGGGCGATTGGTATGGCTACACCTTC. Its protein is CASRRTGGDWYGYTF.

Only a few counts were recorded for this clonotype. The rearrangement uses TRBV13 and TRBJ2-1; 10 positions agree with TRBD1. Germline V gene lookup returns CDR1 PRHDT and CDR2 FYEKMQ (reference sequence). V lost 4 bases, J lost 9 bases, and 9 bases stayed unmatched. The CDR3 is 15 amino acids. The CDR3 spells CASSWGQGPRGEQFF. The DNA for the CDR3 is TGTGCCAGCAGCTGGGGACAGGGGCCTAGGGGTGAGCAGTTCTTC.

This clonotype was seen a few times. The chain carries TRBV5-5 and TRBJ2-7, with no clear D. This CDR3 is 12 amino acids long. Trimming pared 4 bases from V and 3 bases from J, leaving 8 bases between. Germline V gene sequence: CDR1 SGHKS, CDR2 YYEKEE (reference sequence). The chain's CDR3 is CASSHTDYEQYF. The CDR3 DNA is TGTGCCAGCAGCCATACGGACTACGAGCAGTACTTC.

This clonotype was picked up a small number of times. The genes are TRBV19 and TRBJ2-7; TRBD2 agrees at 10 bases. Unmatched junction bases numbered 21, after V lost 5 bases and J lost 2 bases. The CDR3 is 20 amino acids. CDR1 and CDR2 (germline): LNHDA, SQIVND (reference sequence). CDR3 nucleotides: TGTGCCAGTAGTGCTCCCAGATCAGGACTAGCGGCGGGCCCACCCTACGAGCAGTACTTC. Residues: CASSAPRSGLAAGPPYEQYF.

The J gene is TRBJ2-7, the V gene TRBV7-9; D is undetermined. The CDR3 runs 15 residues. Between the trimmed V and J ends, which lost 5 bases and 1 base, there was a span of 15 bases. The V gene's germline CDR1 is SEHNR and CDR2 FQNEAQ (reference sequence). The CDR3 loop reads CASSPFTALSYEQYF. DNA of the CDR3: TGTGCCAGCAGCCCTTTTACGGCCTTATCCTACGAGCAGTACTTC.

This clonotype was picked up a small number of times. The rearrangement joins TRBV9 to TRBJ2-7; D remains unclear. CDR1 is SGDLS, CDR2 YYNGEE, per germline. Trimming cost V 0 bases and J 5 bases, with 15 bases left between them. This CDR3 region has 15 residues. The CDR3 nucleotides are TGTGCCAGCAGCGTAGGACCAGTCGGTTTCCACGAGCAGTACTTC. Residues: CASSVGPVGFHEQYF. Using reference TRBV9 and TRBJ2-7 for the parts outside the CDR3, the full variable domain is DSGVTQTPKHLITATGQRVTLRCSPRSGDLSVYWYQQSLDQGLQFLIQYYNGEERAKGNILERFSAQQFPDLHSELNLSSLELGDSALYFCASSVGPVGFHEQYFGPGTRLTVT.

This clonotype was found many times. CDR3 sequence (DNA): TGTGCCAGCAGCACCCGACAGGGGCGAACTGAAGCTTTCTTT. Protein: CASSTRQGRTEAFF. The rearrangement joins TRBV13 to TRBJ1-1; 8 bases agree with TRBD1. This CDR3 spans 14 amino acids. V trimming: 5 bases; J trimming: 5 bases; junction bases outside the gene matches: 7. Germline CDR1 reads PRHDT; CDR2 reads FYEKMQ (reference sequence).

This clonotype was picked up a small number of times. This chain connects TRBV6-1 to TRBJ2-3; 10 positions match TRBD2. Germline CDR1 reads MNHNS; CDR2 reads SASEGT. The CDR3 loop spans 19 amino acids. V was pared by 1 base and J by 7 bases, with 17 bases of the junction left unmatched. CDR3 bases: TGTGCCAGCAGTGAAGACCATCTTAGCGGGGGGCCTCCTTCATATACGCAGTATTTT. Translating it yields CASSEDHLSGGPPSYTQYF.

This clonotype was detected ten times or more. This chain connects TRBV7-8 to TRBJ2-3, with D maybe TRBD1 (7 bases). Germline CDR1 is SGHVS and CDR2 is FQNEAQ. Deletions cut 6 bases from V and 3 bases from J, with 16 bases between. This CDR3 is 15 amino acids long. CDR3 coding DNA: TGTGCCAGCAGGCGGGACAGAAGTACTACAGATACGCAGTATTTT. Translated, it gives CASRRDRSTTDTQYF.

In the case of this clonotype: Relative to the germline gene, one junction end is altered; a read error may explain this. The chain combines TRBV4-1 with TRBJ2-5; D is unclear. CDR1 is MGHRA, CDR2 YSYEKL, per germline. The CDR3 sequence is 12 residues long. The CDR3 loop reads CASSQDIKTQYF. The CDR3 region has the DNA TGTGCCAGCAGCCAAGATATAAAGACCCAGTACTTC.